These T cell receptor beta chains were read from a single sample in a study of T cells in Graves' hyperthyroidism and ophthalmopathy. In TCRdb, the multiplex PCR reads were re-called with MiXCR into one record per CDR3 protein. The table records hundreds of thousands of distinct CDR3 sequences, roughly 14% of them present only once. Sequencing was performed on blood. The receptor source for this set is a woman aged 18-29 years with Graves' hyperthyroidism. CDR3s include the opening cysteine and the closing phenylalanine or tryptophan. The order of the fields is CDR3 protein, CDR3 DNA, clone size, V gene, J gene, D gene. D genes are given only for firm matches. Only part of the rows carry a size: once, few, many, or a class if the clone is expanded.

CDR3: CASSSELAGQETQYF
DNA: TGTGCCAGCAGCTCCGAATTAGCGGGACAAGAGACCCAGTACTTC
size: many
V: TRBV7-2
J: TRBJ2-5
D: TRBD2

CDR3: CAIQLREGNYGYTF
DNA: TGTGCCATCCAATTACGGGAAGGGAACTATGGCTACACCTTC
size: -
V: TRBV7-9
J: TRBJ1-2
D: -

CDR3: CSAALTRNEQYF
DNA: TGCAGTGCCGCACTTACTCGGAACGAGCAGTACTTC
size: many
V: TRBV20-1
J: TRBJ2-7
D: -

CDR3: CASSLPTVNTEAFF
DNA: TGTGCCAGCAGTTTGCCGACGGTGAACACTGAAGCTTTCTTT
size: many
V: TRBV28
J: TRBJ1-1
D: -

CDR3: CASSLMQSTDTQYF
DNA: TGTGCCAGCAGCTTAATGCAAAGCACAGATACGCAGTATTTT
size: -
V: TRBV13
J: TRBJ2-3
D: -

CDR3: CSAYSRGTGIYEQYF
DNA: TGCAGTGCCTACTCAAGGGGGACAGGGATCTACGAGCAGTACTTC
size: few
V: TRBV20-1
J: TRBJ2-7
D: TRBD1

CDR3: CASGLALGEYGYTF
DNA: TGCGCCAGCGGCTTGGCCTTAGGAGAGTATGGCTACACCTTC
size: -
V: TRBV5-1
J: TRBJ1-2
D: -

CDR3: CASSVGTSGSWQETQYF
DNA: TGTGCCAGCAGCGTAGGGACTAGCGGGAGTTGGCAAGAGACCCAGTACTTC
size: few
V: TRBV9
J: TRBJ2-5
D: TRBD2

CDR3: CSASPPGRSYNEQFF
DNA: TGCAGTGCTAGCCCCCCGGGCCGCTCCTACAATGAGCAGTTCTTC
size: many
V: TRBV20-1
J: TRBJ2-1
D: -

CDR3: CSVAFGVGDTQYF
DNA: TGCAGCGTTGCCTTCGGAGTCGGGGATACGCAGTATTTT
size: -
V: TRBV29-1
J: TRBJ2-3
D: -

CDR3: CASRTSGGGGETQYF
DNA: TGTGCCAGCAGGACTAGCGGGGGGGGGGGCGAGACCCAGTACTTC
size: many
V: TRBV12-3/TRBV12-4
J: TRBJ2-5
D: TRBD2

CDR3: CSANRGASSYNEQFF
DNA: TGCAGTGCGAACAGGGGAGCGAGCTCCTACAATGAGCAGTTCTTC
size: many
V: TRBV20-1
J: TRBJ2-1
D: TRBD1

CDR3: CATSDPGQGNEQFF
DNA: TGTGCCACCAGTGATCCGGGACAGGGCAATGAGCAGTTCTTC
size: many
V: TRBV24-1
J: TRBJ2-1
D: TRBD1

CDR3: CASRPAHANTEAFF
DNA: TGTGCCAGCAGACCCGCTCACGCGAACACTGAAGCTTTCTTT
size: -
V: TRBV25-1
J: TRBJ1-1
D: -

CDR3: CASSSLDNSPLHF
DNA: TGTGCCAGCAGCAGTTTAGATAATTCACCCCTCCACTTT
size: many
V: TRBV2
J: TRBJ1-6
D: -

CDR3: CASSVGGQASYEQYF
DNA: TGTGCCAGCAGCGTAGGAGGACAGGCCTCCTACGAGCAGTACTTC
size: many
V: TRBV9
J: TRBJ2-7
D: TRBD1

CDR3: CASSLVRGQGVYEQYF
DNA: TGTGCCAGCAGCTTAGTACGGGGACAGGGGGTCTACGAGCAGTACTTC
size: many
V: TRBV7-8
J: TRBJ2-7
D: TRBD1

CDR3: CASSPTAPGAEAFF
DNA: TGTGCCAGCAGCCCAACCGCCCCAGGGGCTGAAGCTTTCTTT
size: many
V: TRBV28
J: TRBJ1-1
D: -